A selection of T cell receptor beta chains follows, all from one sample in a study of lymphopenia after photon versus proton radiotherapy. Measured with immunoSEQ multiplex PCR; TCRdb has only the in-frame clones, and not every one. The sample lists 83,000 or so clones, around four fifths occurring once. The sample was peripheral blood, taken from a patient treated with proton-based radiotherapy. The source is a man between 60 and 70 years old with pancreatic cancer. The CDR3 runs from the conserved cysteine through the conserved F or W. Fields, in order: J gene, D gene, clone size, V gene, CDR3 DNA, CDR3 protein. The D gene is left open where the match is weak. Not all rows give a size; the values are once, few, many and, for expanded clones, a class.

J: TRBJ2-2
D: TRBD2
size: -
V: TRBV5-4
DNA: TGTGCCAGCAGCTTGATCGCTAGCGGGAGGGCCCCCACCGGGGAGCTGTTTTTT
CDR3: CASSLIASGRAPTGELFF

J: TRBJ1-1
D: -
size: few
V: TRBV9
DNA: TGTGCCAGCAGCGTAGAGGACCTGAACACTGAAGCTTTCTTT
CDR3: CASSVEDLNTEAFF

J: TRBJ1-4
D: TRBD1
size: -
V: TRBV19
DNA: TGTGCCAGTAGTACATGGGGACAGGGATCTAATGAAAAACTGTTTTTT
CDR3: CASSTWGQGSNEKLFF

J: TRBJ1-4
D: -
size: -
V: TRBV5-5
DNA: TGTGCCAGCAGCTTGCCCAAGGGGACTAATGAAAAACTGTTTTTT
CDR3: CASSLPKGTNEKLFF

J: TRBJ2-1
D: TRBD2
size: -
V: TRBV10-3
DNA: TGTGCCATCAGTGAGGACGGGGGGAAAAATGAGCAGTTCTTC
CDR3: CAISEDGGKNEQFF

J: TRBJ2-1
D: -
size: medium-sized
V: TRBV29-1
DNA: TGCAGCGGAAGGGACTCCAATGAGCAGTTCTTC
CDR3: CSGRDSNEQFF

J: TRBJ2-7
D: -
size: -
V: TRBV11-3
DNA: TGTGCCAGCCAGGGGGGCGGGGGCTACGAGCAGTACTTC
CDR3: CASQGGGGYEQYF

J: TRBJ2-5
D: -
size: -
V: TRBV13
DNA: TGTGCCAGCAGCTTACGCCGGGGACCTGTTGAGACCCAGTACTTC
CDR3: CASSLRRGPVETQYF

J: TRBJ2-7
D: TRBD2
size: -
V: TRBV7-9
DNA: TGTGCCAGCAGCCGGGCCGGGGGGTCGGACTCCTACGAGCAGTACTTC
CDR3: CASSRAGGSDSYEQYF

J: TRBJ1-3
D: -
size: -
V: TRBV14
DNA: TGTGCCAGCAGCCATATAGGGCAGGACACCATATATTTT
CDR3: CASSHIGQDTIYF

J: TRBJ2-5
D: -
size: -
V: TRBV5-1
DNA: TGCGCCAGCAGCCTGGGGGGCAGGGCGGATGAGACCCAGTACTTC
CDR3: CASSLGGRADETQYF

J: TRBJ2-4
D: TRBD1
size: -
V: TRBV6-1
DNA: TGTGCCAGCAGTGAAGCGCTTCGGGACAGGTTTTTAGCCAAAAACATTCAGTACTTC
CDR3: CASSEALRDRFLAKNIQYF

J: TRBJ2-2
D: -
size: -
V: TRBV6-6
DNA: TGTGCCAGCAACCCACCTCTCCTGGGGGACACCGGGGAGCTGTTTTTT
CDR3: CASNPPLLGDTGELFF

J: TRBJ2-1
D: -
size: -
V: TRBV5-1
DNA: TGCGCCAGCAGCGGAGGAGGGAGCTCCTACAATGAGCAGTTCTTC
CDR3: CASSGGGSSYNEQFF

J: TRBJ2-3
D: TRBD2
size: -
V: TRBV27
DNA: TGTGCCACCCACTCCCCTCGGACTAGCGGGAGGGCCAGGGTGGACACAGATACGCAGTATTTT
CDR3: CATHSPRTSGRARVDTDTQYF

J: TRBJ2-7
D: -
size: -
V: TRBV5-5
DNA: TGTGCCAGCAGCTCAGGTTTCCAGGGCCATAACGAGCAGTACTTC
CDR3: CASSSGFQGHNEQYF

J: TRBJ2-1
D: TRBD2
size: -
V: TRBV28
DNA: TGTGCCAGCAGTTTGGGACTAGCGGGGCACAATGAGCAGTTCTTC
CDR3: CASSLGLAGHNEQFF

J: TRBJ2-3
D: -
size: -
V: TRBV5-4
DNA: TGTGCCAGCAGCAAAGTACCAGCTACAGATACGCAGTATTTT
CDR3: CASSKVPATDTQYF